This T cell receptor beta chain was sequenced in a study of CD8 T cells in Susac syndrome. The CDR3 runs 16 residues. The germline V gene encodes CDR1 DFQATT and CDR2 SNEGSKA (reference sequence). V was clipped by 6 bases and J by 0 bases, with 21 bases between them. Reverse transcription of about 0.5 to 1 ug RNA used random hexamers. TCRdb ran MiXCR on the immunoSEQ multiplex PCR reads and lists one entry per CDR3 protein. Here the sample spans some 110,000 distinct CDR3 sequences, under 96% being singletons. The origin of this receptor is a human donor with Susac syndrome. Input material: CD4+ T cells from PBMCs. The rearrangement joins TRBV20-1 to TRBJ2-7; possibly TRBD2 for D (5 bases). DNA for the CDR3: TGCAGTGCCCCCGTCCCGGACTCCTCACTCTCCTACGAGCAGTACTTC. This translates into CSAPVPDSSLSYEQYF.